The 2 T cell receptor beta chains listed next were all sequenced from one sample in a study of blood T cell repertoires in COVID-19. The repertoire was sequenced with immunoSEQ multiplex PCR; TCRdb's copy has only in-frame clones and lacks some. This table has 150,000 to 200,000 clones, roughly nine tenths appearing once. The material sequenced was peripheral blood. The receptors were sampled from a man between 65 and 85 years old with active or convalescent COVID-19.

CDR3 DNA sequence: TGTGCCAGCAGTTCCGGTCTTCGGGGGTTACATCAGCCCCAGCATTTT. Its protein product is CASSSGLRGLHQPQHF. This chain connects TRBV27 to TRBJ1-5, with a tentative D call TRBD1 (5 bases). The CDR3 contains 16 residues. CDR1 is MNHEY and CDR2 is SMNVEV in the germline V gene (reference sequence). Trimming removed 4 bases at V and 5 bases at J, with 18 bases between.

The chain employs TRBV6-4 and TRBJ1-2; a weak D match, TRBD1 (5 bases). Germline CDR1 MRHNA, CDR2 SNTAGT. Between the trimmed V and J ends, which lost 5 bases and 3 bases, there was a span of 10 bases. This CDR3 is 13 amino acids long. Written as DNA, the CDR3 is TGTGCCAGCAGTCCTTCGGGGGACTATGGCTACACCTTC. Protein: CASSPSGDYGYTF.